A single T cell receptor beta chain is shown here with its context. A Seattle source enrolled patients during active infection and followed them longitudinally. The data originate from a study of blood T cell repertoires in COVID-19. Study details: From T cells, B-cell-depleted T cells, or PBMCs came the material, which was cDNA or gDNA.

Source study methods: Counts of nucleated cells, estimated from reference gene primer amplification, were obtained. TCRdb keeps only in-frame clones here, not all; method: immunoSEQ multiplex PCR. For V, J and clone size, that table is used; D and trimming come from the DNA. The sample carries more than 200,000 clones, roughly 88% recorded once. The source material was peripheral blood. This TCR derives from a woman in her twenties or thirties with COVID-19, enrolled during active disease.

The chain's CDR3 is CAWSRGRAYEQYV. For the CDR3, the DNA is TGTGCCTGGAGTAGGGGCAGAGCCTACGAGCAGTACGTC. This chain connects TRBV30 to TRBJ2-7, with D perhaps TRBD1 (5 bases). V lost 2 bases and J 2 bases, leaving 10 bases between the germline ends. CDR3 length: 13 residues. Germline loops: CDR1 GTSNPN, CDR2 SVGIG (reference sequence).